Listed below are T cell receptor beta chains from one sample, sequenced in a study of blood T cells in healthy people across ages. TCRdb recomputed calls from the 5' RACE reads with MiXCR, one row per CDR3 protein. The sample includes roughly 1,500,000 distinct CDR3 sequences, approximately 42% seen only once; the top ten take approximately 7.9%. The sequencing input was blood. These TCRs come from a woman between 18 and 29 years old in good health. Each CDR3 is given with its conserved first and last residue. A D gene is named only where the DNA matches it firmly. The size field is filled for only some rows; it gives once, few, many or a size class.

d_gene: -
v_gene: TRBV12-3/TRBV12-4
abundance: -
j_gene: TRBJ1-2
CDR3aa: CASSLGRIIDYGYTF
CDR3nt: TGTGCCAGCAGTTTGGGCAGGATCATAGACTATGGCTACACCTTC

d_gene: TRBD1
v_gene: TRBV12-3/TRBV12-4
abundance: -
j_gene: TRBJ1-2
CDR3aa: CASSSRQGDRGYTF
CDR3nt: TGTGCCAGCAGTTCCCGACAGGGCGACCGGGGCTACACCTTC

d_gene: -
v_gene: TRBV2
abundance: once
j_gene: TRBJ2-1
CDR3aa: CASSDFVLVVDEQFF
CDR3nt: TGTGCCAGCAGTGATTTTGTACTAGTGGTCGATGAGCAGTTCTTC

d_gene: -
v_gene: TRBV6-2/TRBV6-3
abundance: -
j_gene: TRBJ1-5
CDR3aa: CATQKGSNQPQHF
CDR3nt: TGTGCCACCCAGAAGGGGAGCAATCAGCCCCAGCATTTT

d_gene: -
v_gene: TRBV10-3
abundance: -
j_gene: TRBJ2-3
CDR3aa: CAISSTGSGPDTQYF
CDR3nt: TGTGCCATCAGTTCTACCGGGTCTGGGCCAGATACGCAGTATTTT

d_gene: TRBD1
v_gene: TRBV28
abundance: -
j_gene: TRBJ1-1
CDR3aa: CASSLRGQGPQNTEAFF
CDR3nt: TGTGCCAGCAGTTTAAGGGGACAGGGGCCCCAGAACACTGAAGCTTTCTTT

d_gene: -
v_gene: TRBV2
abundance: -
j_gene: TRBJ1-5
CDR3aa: CASREDGSAWRPQHF
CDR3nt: TGTGCCAGCAGAGAAGACGGATCCGCATGGAGGCCCCAGCATTTT

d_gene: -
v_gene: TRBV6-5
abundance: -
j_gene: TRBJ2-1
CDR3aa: CASSYSSTAFTSYNEQFF
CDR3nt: TGTGCCAGCAGTTACTCGAGTACAGCCTTCACCTCCTACAATGAGCAGTTCTTC

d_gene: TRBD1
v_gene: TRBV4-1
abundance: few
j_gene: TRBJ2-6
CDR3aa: CASSRGQGAHGANVLTF
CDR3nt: TGCGCCAGCAGCCGAGGACAGGGGGCACATGGGGCCAACGTCCTGACTTTC

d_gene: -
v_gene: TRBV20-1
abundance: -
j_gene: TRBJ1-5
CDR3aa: CSAREGSAGVNNQPQHF
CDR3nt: TGCAGTGCTAGAGAGGGGTCCGCAGGGGTTAACAATCAGCCCCAGCATTTT

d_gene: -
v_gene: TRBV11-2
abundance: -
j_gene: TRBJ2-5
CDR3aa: CASSKSRGNEQYF
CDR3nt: TGTGCCAGCAGCAAAAGCAGGGGTAATGAGCAGTACTTC

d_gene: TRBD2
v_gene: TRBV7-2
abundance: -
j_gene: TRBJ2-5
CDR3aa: CASSLRLAGTRYF
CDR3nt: TGTGCCAGCAGCCTCAGACTAGCGGGGACGCGGTACTTC

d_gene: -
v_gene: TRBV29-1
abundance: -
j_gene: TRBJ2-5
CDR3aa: CSVATVGNEQYF
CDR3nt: TGCAGCGTTGCTACAGTCGGTAATGAGCAGTACTTC

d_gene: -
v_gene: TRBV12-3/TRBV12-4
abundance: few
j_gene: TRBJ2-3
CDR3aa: CASTTGDTQYF
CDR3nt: TGTGCCAGTACCACGGGTGATACGCAGTATTTT

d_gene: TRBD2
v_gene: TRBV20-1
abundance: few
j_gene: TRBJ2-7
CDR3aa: CSAPGTSAEQYF
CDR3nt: TGCAGTGCCCCCGGGACTAGCGCCGAGCAGTACTTC

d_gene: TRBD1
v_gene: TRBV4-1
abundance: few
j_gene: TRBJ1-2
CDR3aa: CASSQNPTGNNYGYTF
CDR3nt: TGCGCCAGCAGCCAAAACCCGACAGGGAATAACTATGGCTACACCTTC

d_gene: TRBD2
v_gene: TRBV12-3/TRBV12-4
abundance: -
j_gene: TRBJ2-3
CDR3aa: CASSRSAGGRDTQYF
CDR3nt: TGTGCCAGCAGCCGCTCCGCCGGCGGGAGGGATACGCAGTATTTT

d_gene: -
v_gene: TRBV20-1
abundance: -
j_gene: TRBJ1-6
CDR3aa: CSARGGDPSYNSPLHF
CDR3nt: TGCAGTGCTAGGGGGGGGGACCCCTCCTATAATTCACCCCTCCACTTT

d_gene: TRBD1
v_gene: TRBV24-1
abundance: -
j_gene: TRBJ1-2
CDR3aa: CATSDRTGDGYTF
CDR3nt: TGTGCCACCAGTGACCGGACAGGGGATGGCTACACCTTC

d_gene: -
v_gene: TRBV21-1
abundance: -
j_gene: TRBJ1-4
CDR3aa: CASSLQIKKLFF
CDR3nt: TGTGCCAGCAGCCTCCAAATCAAAAAACTGTTTTTT

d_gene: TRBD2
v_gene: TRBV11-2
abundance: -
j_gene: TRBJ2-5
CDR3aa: CASVLVGLATETQYF
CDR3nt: TGTGCCAGCGTTCTAGTGGGACTAGCTACGGAGACCCAGTACTTC

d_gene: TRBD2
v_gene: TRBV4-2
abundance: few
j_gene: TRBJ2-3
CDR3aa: CASSQGTSSLGTDTQYF
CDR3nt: TGTGCCAGCAGCCAGGGGACTAGTTCCCTGGGAACAGATACGCAGTATTTT

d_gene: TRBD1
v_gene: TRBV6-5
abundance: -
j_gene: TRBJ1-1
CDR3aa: CASSADRATEAFF
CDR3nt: TGTGCCAGCAGTGCAGACAGGGCCACTGAAGCTTTCTTT

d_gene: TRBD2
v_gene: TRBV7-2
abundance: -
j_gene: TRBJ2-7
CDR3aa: CASSRTSGSIYNEQYF
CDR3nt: TGTGCCAGCAGCCGAACTAGCGGGAGTATTTACAATGAGCAGTACTTC

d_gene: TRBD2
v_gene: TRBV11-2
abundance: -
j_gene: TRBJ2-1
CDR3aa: CASSLVAGGGGNEQFF
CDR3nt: TGTGCCAGCAGCTTAGTAGCGGGAGGAGGTGGAAATGAGCAGTTCTTC

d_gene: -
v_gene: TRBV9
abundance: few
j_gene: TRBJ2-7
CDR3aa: CASSIAQSYEQYF
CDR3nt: TGTGCCAGCAGCATAGCTCAGTCCTACGAGCAGTACTTC

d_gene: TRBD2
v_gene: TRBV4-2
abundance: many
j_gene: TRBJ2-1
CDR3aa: CASSQDPISGSSYNEQFF
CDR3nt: TGTGCCAGCAGCCAAGATCCTATTAGCGGGAGCTCCTACAATGAGCAGTTCTTC

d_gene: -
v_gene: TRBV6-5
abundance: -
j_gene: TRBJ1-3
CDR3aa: CASRPTQSSGNTIYF
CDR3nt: TGTGCCAGCAGGCCCACCCAGAGCTCTGGAAACACCATATATTTT

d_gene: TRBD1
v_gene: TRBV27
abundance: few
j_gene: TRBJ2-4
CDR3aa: CASSQGTGSAKNIQYF
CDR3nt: TGTGCCAGCAGTCAAGGGACAGGGAGCGCCAAAAACATTCAGTACTTC

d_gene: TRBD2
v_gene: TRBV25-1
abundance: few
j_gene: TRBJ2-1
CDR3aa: CASSEIREDNEQFF
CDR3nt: TGTGCCAGCAGTGAGATCCGGGAGGACAATGAGCAGTTCTTC

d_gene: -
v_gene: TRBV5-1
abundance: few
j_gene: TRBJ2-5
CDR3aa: CASSLTDSRETQYF
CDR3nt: TGCGCCAGCAGCTTGACGGATAGCCGTGAGACCCAGTACTTC

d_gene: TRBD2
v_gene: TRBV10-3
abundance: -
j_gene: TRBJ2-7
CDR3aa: CAISSSREGEQYF
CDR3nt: TGTGCCATCAGCTCCAGCAGGGAGGGCGAGCAGTACTTC

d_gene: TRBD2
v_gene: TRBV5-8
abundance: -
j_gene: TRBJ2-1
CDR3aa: CASRFYEGSGRPSSYNEQFF
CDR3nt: TGTGCCAGCAGATTTTACGAGGGTAGCGGGAGACCCAGCTCCTACAATGAGCAGTTCTTC

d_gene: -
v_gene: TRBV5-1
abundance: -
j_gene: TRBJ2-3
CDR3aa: CASSLDPRPYF
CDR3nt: TGCGCCAGCAGCTTGGATCCAAGACCGTATTTT

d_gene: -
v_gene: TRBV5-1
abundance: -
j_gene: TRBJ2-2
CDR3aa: CASSAMQPLNTGELFF
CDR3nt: TGCGCCAGCAGCGCGATGCAGCCCCTAAACACCGGGGAGCTGTTTTTT

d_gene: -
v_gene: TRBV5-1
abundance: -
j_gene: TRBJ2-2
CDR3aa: CASSSVAGELFF
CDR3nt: TGCGCCAGCAGCTCGGTAGCCGGGGAGCTGTTTTTT

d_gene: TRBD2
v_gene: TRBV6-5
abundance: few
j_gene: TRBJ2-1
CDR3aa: CASSPGGTIANEQFF
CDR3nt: TGTGCCAGCAGCCCGGGGGGGACTATAGCCAATGAGCAGTTCTTC

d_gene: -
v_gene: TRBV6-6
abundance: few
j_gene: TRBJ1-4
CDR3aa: CASIGGNEKLFF
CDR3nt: TGTGCCAGCATAGGGGGTAATGAAAAACTGTTTTTT

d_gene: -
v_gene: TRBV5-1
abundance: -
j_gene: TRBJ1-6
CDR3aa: CASSLAGTLYNSPLHF
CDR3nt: TGCGCCAGCAGCTTGGCTGGCACCTTATATAATTCACCCCTCCACTTT

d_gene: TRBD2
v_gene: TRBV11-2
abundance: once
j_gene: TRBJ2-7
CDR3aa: CASSPRRGETYNEQYF
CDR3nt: TGTGCCAGCAGCCCACGTCGGGGGGAAACATACAATGAGCAGTACTTC

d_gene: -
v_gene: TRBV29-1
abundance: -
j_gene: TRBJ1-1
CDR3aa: CSVAVNEAFF
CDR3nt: TGCAGCGTTGCAGTAAATGAAGCTTTCTTT

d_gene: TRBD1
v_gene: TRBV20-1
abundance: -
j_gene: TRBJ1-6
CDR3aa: CSARDRTGLPLHF
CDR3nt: TGCAGTGCTAGAGACAGGACAGGATTACCCCTCCACTTT

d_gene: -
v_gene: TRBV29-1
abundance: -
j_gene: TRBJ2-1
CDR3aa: CSVGPISGRRFF
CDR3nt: TGCAGCGTTGGACCGATCTCCGGGAGAAGGTTCTTC

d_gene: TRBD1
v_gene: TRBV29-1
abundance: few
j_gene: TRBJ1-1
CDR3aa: CSVDRGPLGAEAFF
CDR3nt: TGCAGCGTTGACAGGGGGCCTTTAGGTGCTGAAGCTTTCTTT

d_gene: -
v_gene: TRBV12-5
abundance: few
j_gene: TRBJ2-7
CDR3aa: CASGLSGNYEQYF
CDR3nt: TGTGCTAGTGGTTTGTCTGGGAACTACGAGCAGTACTTC

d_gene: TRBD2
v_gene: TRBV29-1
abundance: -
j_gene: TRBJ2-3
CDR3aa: CSVKTSGGAATDTQYF
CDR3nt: TGCAGCGTTAAAACTAGCGGGGGGGCTGCCACAGATACGCAGTATTTT

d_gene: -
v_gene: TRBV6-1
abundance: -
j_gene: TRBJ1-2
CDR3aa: CASSEANSVGGYTF
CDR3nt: TGTGCCAGCAGTGAAGCGAATTCGGTGGGTGGCTACACCTTC

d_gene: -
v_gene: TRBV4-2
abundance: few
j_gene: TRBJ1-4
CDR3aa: CASSQRRGVATNEKLFF
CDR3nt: TGTGCCAGCAGCCAACGCCGGGGCGTTGCAACTAATGAAAAACTGTTTTTT

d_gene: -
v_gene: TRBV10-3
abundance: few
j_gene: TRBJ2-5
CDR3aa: CAISESISGQETQYF
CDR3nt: TGTGCCATCAGTGAGTCAATTAGCGGCCAAGAGACCCAGTACTTC

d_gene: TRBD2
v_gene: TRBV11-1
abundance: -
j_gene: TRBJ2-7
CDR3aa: CASSFLAGGVWQYF
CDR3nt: TGTGCCAGCAGCTTCCTAGCGGGGGGGGTGTGGCAGTACTTC

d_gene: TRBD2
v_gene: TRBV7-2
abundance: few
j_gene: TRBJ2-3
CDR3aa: CASSLSGIGTDTQYF
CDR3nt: TGTGCCAGCAGCCTTAGCGGGATTGGGACAGATACGCAGTATTTT

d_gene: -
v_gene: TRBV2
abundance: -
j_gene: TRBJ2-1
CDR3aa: CARSSATGTGPWVEQFF
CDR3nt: TGTGCCAGAAGCTCCGCGACAGGCACCGGCCCCTGGGTTGAGCAGTTCTTC

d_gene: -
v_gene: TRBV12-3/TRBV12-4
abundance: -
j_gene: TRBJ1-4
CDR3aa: CASGETGLNEKLFF
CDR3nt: TGTGCCAGCGGAGAAACAGGGCTTAATGAAAAACTGTTTTTT